This is a list of T cell receptor beta chains from one sample in a study of cytomegalovirus exposure and HLA in healthy donors. Assay: immunoSEQ multiplex PCR; the TCRdb copy retains only in-frame clones and omits some. Here the sample spans 100,000 or so clones, approximately 84% being singletons. Input material: PBMCs. These receptor sequences come from a male donor in good health and CMV-seronegative. The conserved cysteine and the conserved F or W are not part of the CDR3 here. Fields, in order: V gene, CDR3 protein.

V: TRBV5-6
CDR3: ASSLGQSGANVLT

V: TRBV10-3
CDR3: AISESRGETQY

V: TRBV5-4
CDR3: ASSLASGSLSSYEQY

V: TRBV5-6
CDR3: ASSAGSSDTQY

V: TRBV2
CDR3: ASGKEQGPYEQY

V: TRBV5-1
CDR3: ASSLSRGSGANVLT

V: TRBV7-2
CDR3: ASIIGGGVAQY

V: TRBV19
CDR3: ASSIAGGSYSEQY

V: TRBV13
CDR3: ASSPRTGARSGNTIY

V: TRBV30
CDR3: AWMPVTGEQF